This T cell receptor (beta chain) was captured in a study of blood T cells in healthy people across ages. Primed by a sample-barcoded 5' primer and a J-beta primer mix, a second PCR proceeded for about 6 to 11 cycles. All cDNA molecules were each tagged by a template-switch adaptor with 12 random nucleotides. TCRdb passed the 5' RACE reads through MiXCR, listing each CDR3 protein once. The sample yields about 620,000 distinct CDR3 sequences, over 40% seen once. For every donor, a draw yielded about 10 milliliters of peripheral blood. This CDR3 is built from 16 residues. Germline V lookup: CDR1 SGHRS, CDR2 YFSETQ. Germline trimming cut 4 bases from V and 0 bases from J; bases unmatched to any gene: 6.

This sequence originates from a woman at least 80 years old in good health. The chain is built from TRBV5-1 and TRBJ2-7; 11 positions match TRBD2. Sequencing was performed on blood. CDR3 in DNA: TGCGCCAGCAGCCCAACTACTAGCGGGAGCTCCTACGAGCAGTACTTC. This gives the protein CASSPTTSGSSYEQYF. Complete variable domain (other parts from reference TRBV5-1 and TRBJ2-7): KAGVTQTPRYLIKTRGQQVTLSCSPISGHRSVSWYQQTPGQGLQFLFEYFSETQRNKGNFPGRFSGRQFSNSRSEMNVSTLELGDSALYLCASSPTTSGSSYEQYFGPGTRLTVT.